One and the same sample provided the 27 T cell receptor beta chains below, sequenced in a study of beta chain features in type 1 diabetes. Every isolated RNA sample was fully reverse transcribed, so sequencing captured expressed TCRB transcripts. Clones were sequenced by immunoSEQ multiplex PCR, and TCRdb holds only the in-frame ones, with some missing. The sample has approximately 470,000 clones, 30% seen once. Sequencing was performed on naive CD4+ T cells from blood. These receptors were collected from a man younger than 35 in good health.

This clone was picked up a small number of times. The chain has TRBV7-8 and TRBJ2-3; D gene ambiguous. The CDR3 has 10 amino acids. Germline values: CDR1 SGHVS, CDR2 FQNEAQ. The V gene lost 8 bases and the J gene lost 7 bases, with 7 bases spanning the gap. CDR3 bases: TGTGCCAGCGGGGTCAATACGCAGTATTTT. It encodes CASGVNTQYF. Full variable domain (remainder filled in from reference TRBV7-8 and TRBJ2-3): GAGVSQSPRYKVAKRGQDVALRCDPISGHVSLFWYQQALGQGPEFLTYFQNEAQLDKSGLPSDRFFAERPEGSVSTLKIQRTQQEDSAVYLCASGVNTQYFGPGTRLTVL.

The rearrangement joins TRBV6-6 to TRBJ2-5; no reliable D call. This CDR3 comprises 14 residues. Germline CDR1 reads MNHNY; CDR2 reads SVGAGI (reference sequence). V dropped 3 bases and J dropped 5 bases, with 13 bases sitting between them. DNA of the CDR3: TGTGCCAGCAGTTATGGGCAGGTCGGGGAGACCCAGTACTTC. Translating gives CASSYGQVGETQYF.

This chain joins TRBV9 and TRBJ2-1, with TRBD2 matching over 7 bases. The germline V gene has CDR1 SGDLS and CDR2 YYNGEE. With 4 bases clipped from V and 10 bases from J, the junction kept 5 bases outside the gene matches. The CDR3 length is 12 residues. The CDR3 DNA reads as TGTGCCAGCAGCCCCCAGCGGGACGAGCAGTTCTTC. Its translation is CASSPQRDEQFF.

The chain carries TRBV4-1 and TRBJ2-4, with D perhaps TRBD1 (6 bases). This CDR3 has 15 residues. Germline V gene lookup returns CDR1 MGHRA and CDR2 YSYEKL. Trimming stripped 0 bases from V and 3 bases from J, with 9 bases between. Written as DNA, the CDR3 is TGCGCCAGCAGCCAAGAACAGGGCGTCAAAAACATTCAGTACTTC. Its protein is CASSQEQGVKNIQYF.

The gene calls are TRBV30 and TRBJ2-3; D is ambiguous. Trimming left V 2 bases short and J 3 bases short, with 12 bases between. This CDR3 region has 14 residues. Germline V gene sequence: CDR1 GTSNPN, CDR2 SVGIG (reference sequence). The DNA for the CDR3 is TGTGCCTGGAGTCCCGGCCTTCGGACAGATACGCAGTATTTT. This sequence encodes CAWSPGLRTDTQYF.

This clone appeared a few times. The genes are TRBV5-1 and TRBJ2-1; the D is unclear. Germline loops: CDR1 SGHRS, CDR2 YFSETQ. V gave up 3 bases and J gave up 8 bases, with 12 bases separating them. This CDR3 comprises 13 residues. This CDR3 reads CASSSVWADEQFF. CDR3 coding DNA: TGCGCCAGCAGCTCTGTATGGGCCGATGAGCAGTTCTTC.

This sequence joins TRBV19 and TRBJ2-1, with D perhaps given as TRBD1 or TRBD2 (6 bases each). The CDR3 is 15 residues long. CDR1 LNHDA and CDR2 SQIVND come from the germline V gene (reference sequence). The V end was cut by 6 bases, the J end by 4 bases, with 16 bases between. CDR3 sequence: CASSAGQRGYNEQFF. CDR3 sequence (DNA): TGTGCCAGTAGCGCGGGGCAGAGGGGGTACAATGAGCAGTTCTTC.

This chain connects TRBV7-6 to TRBJ2-7; 11 nucleotides match TRBD1. Trimming removed 1 base from V and 5 bases from J; junction bases left unmatched: 10. CDR3 length: 17 amino acids. CDR1 SGHVS and CDR2 FNYEAQ come from the germline V gene. CDR3 nucleotide sequence: TGTGCCAGCAGCTTAGGCCAACCTAGGACAGGGGGCCACGAGCAGTACTTC. This gives the protein CASSLGQPRTGGHEQYF.

The chain combines TRBV6-5 with TRBJ2-7, with D maybe TRBD2 (5 bases). Per the germline V gene, CDR1 is MNHEY and CDR2 is SVGAGI. This CDR3 contains 13 residues. V lost 9 bases and J 0 bases, leaving 12 bases between the germline ends. Here the CDR3 reads CASWEGSSYEQYF. CDR3 DNA: TGTGCCAGTTGGGAAGGGAGCTCCTACGAGCAGTACTTC.

V and J are TRBV30 and TRBJ1-5; a possible D gene is TRBD1 (6 bases). Germline CDR1 and CDR2: GTSNPN and SVGIG (reference sequence). The CDR3 spans 14 residues. Trimming cost V 6 bases and J 2 bases, with 14 bases left between them. The CDR3 nucleotides read TGTGCCTGCGGGGGCATATCGGGCAATCAGCCCCAGCATTTT. Protein: CACGGISGNQPQHF.

The chain links TRBV29-1 to TRBJ2-3; 14 bases fit TRBD2. Trimming took 7 bases from V and 7 from J; bases not matched to a gene: 13. Germline CDR1 and CDR2: SQVTM and ANQGSEA. The CDR3 extends over 16 amino acids. CDR3 nucleotide sequence: TGCAGCGCCAGCGAGGGACTAGCGGGAGCTGGGTATACGCAGTATTTT. Translating it yields CSASEGLAGAGYTQYF.

V usage is TRBV5-1 and J usage is TRBJ2-7; D perhaps matches TRBD1 (5 bases). CDR1 and CDR2 from the germline V gene are SGHRS and YFSETQ. V was clipped by 0 bases and J by 6 bases, with 13 bases between them. The CDR3 covers 14 residues. The CDR3 sequence is CASSLGQGGGEQYF. In DNA, the CDR3 is TGCGCCAGCAGCTTGGGTCAGGGCGGTGGCGAGCAGTACTTC.

This clone was observed a handful of times. The V call is TRBV19, the J call TRBJ1-1, with a tentative D call TRBD1 (6 bases). V lost 0 bases, J lost 5 bases, and 10 bases lay in between. The germline CDR1 and CDR2 sequences are LNHDA and SQIVND (reference sequence). The CDR3 runs 14 residues. This chain's CDR3 is CASSIEQGATEAFF. As DNA, the CDR3 is TGTGCCAGTAGTATAGAACAGGGAGCGACTGAAGCTTTCTTT.

The gene calls are TRBV9 and TRBJ2-1, with TRBD2 matching 11 bases. In germline, CDR1 is SGDLS, CDR2 YYNGEE. Losses at the gene ends were 4 bases for V and 2 bases for J; bases not matched to a gene: 8. This CDR3 contains 17 residues. CDR3 protein: CASSPSGRRGTYNEQFF. For the CDR3, the DNA is TGTGCCAGCAGCCCTAGCGGGAGGAGGGGCACCTACAATGAGCAGTTCTTC.

The gene calls are TRBV7-2 and TRBJ1-3, with D hard to call. The germline V gene has CDR1 SGHTA and CDR2 FQGNSA. V gave up 5 bases and J gave up 0 bases, with 2 bases separating them. CDR3 length equals 12 residues. The CDR3 DNA reads TGTGCCAGCAGCCCCTCTGGAAACACCATATATTTT. Amino acids: CASSPSGNTIYF. Looking up the rest from reference TRBV7-2 and TRBJ1-3 gives the full variable domain: GAGVSQSPSNKVTEKGKDVELRCDPISGHTALYWYRQSLGQGLEFLIYFQGNSAPDKSGLPSDRFSAERTGGSVSTLTIQRTQQEDSAVYLCASSPSGNTIYFGEGSWLTVV.

This clone was picked up a small number of times. The genes are TRBV4-2 and TRBJ2-7; D not resolved. V was pared by 4 bases and J by 5 bases, with 9 bases between. The germline V gene encodes CDR1 LGHNA and CDR2 YNFKEQ. The CDR3 extends over 12 amino acids. The CDR3 region is CASSRRVDEQYF. The CDR3 DNA reads as TGTGCCAGCAGCCGTAGAGTTGACGAGCAGTACTTC.

The V call is TRBV29-1, the J call TRBJ2-1, with D perhaps TRBD1 (5 bases). The CDR3 is 16 amino acids. Trimming stripped 7 bases from V and 0 bases from J, with 19 bases between. The germline CDR1 and CDR2 sequences are SQVTM and ANQGSEA. The CDR3 DNA follows: TGCAGCGCCTTTGTGTCAGGGCGAAGCTCCTACAATGAGCAGTTCTTC. Its translation: CSAFVSGRSSYNEQFF.

This clone was seen just once. This chain links TRBV28 with TRBJ1-3; 8 bases are shared with TRBD1. The CDR3 has 11 amino acids. V lost 11 bases and J lost 8; bases outside the gene matches: 5. Germline V gene lookup returns CDR1 MDHEN and CDR2 SYDVKM. The CDR3 sequence: CAGQGTDTIYF. DNA of the CDR3: TGTGCCGGACAGGGTACTGACACCATATATTTT.

The chain links TRBV6-1 to TRBJ2-3; D uncertain. Trimming took off 1 base at V and 4 bases at J, with 9 bases between the two ends. The CDR3 is 14 amino acids. The V gene's germline CDR1 is MNHNS and CDR2 SASEGT. The CDR3 sequence is CASSEGGSPDTQYF. CDR3 bases: TGTGCCAGCAGTGAAGGCGGCAGCCCAGATACGCAGTATTTT.

This clone was observed a few times. The chain is built from TRBV7-9 and TRBJ2-5; D is ambiguous. There are 13 residues in the CDR3. CDR1 is SEHNR and CDR2 is FQNEAQ in the germline V gene (reference sequence). The V end was cut by 5 bases, the J end by 1 base, with 8 bases between. CDR3 in DNA: TGTGCCAGCAGCCACCGGTCCCAAGAGACCCAGTACTTC. It encodes CASSHRSQETQYF. Together with reference TRBV7-9 and TRBJ2-5, the CDR3 gives the full variable domain: DTGVSQNPRHKITKRGQNVTFRCDPISEHNRLYWYRQTLGQGPEFLTYFQNEAQLEKSRLLSDRFSAERPKGSFSTLEIQRTEQGDSAMYLCASSHRSQETQYFGPGTRLLVL.

This clone appeared a few times. The chain couples TRBV5-4 to TRBJ2-5; D is perhaps TRBD1 (6 bases). Trimming pared 4 bases from V and 5 bases from J, leaving 12 bases between. The CDR3 loop spans 13 amino acids. Germline-derived CDR1 and CDR2 are SGHNT and YYREEE (reference sequence). CDR3 DNA sequence: TGTGCCAGCAGCCCGGACAGATTTGAGACCCAGTACTTC. As protein: CASSPDRFETQYF.

This chain connects TRBV28 to TRBJ1-2; D uncertain. CDR3 length: 13 residues. CDR1 is MDHEN and CDR2 is SYDVKM in the germline V gene. The germline V and J ends were trimmed by 5 bases and 5 bases, with 12 bases remaining between them. This CDR3 is CASSTPTKYGYTF. CDR3 nucleotides: TGTGCCAGCAGTACCCCTACGAAGTATGGCTACACCTTC.

The V and J genes are TRBV7-2 and TRBJ1-3, with D possibly TRBD1 on 5 matching bases. Deletions cut 5 bases from V and 4 bases from J, with 15 bases between. Looked up from germline, CDR1 is SGHTA and CDR2 is FQGNSA. The CDR3 contains 15 residues. The CDR3 spells CASSVSSGNGNTIYF. The CDR3 DNA follows: TGTGCCAGCAGCGTTTCGTCAGGGAACGGAAACACCATATATTTT.

This rearrangement joins TRBV7-9 to TRBJ2-3, with 7 bases matching TRBD1. Trimming took 5 bases from V and 0 from J; bases not matched to a gene: 8. The CDR3 is made up of 16 amino acids. CDR1 is SEHNR, CDR2 FQNEAQ, per germline (reference sequence). CDR3 nucleotide sequence: TGTGCCAGCAGCCTGGAACAGGGGCCGAGCACAGATACGCAGTATTTT. It codes for CASSLEQGPSTDTQYF.

This clone was picked up a small number of times. The chain couples TRBV12-5 to TRBJ2-5; 8 nucleotides match TRBD1. Looked up from germline, CDR1 is LGHNT and CDR2 is FRNRAP. The CDR3 is 16 amino acids. V shed 5 bases and J 5 bases; nucleotides not matched to a gene: 13. CDR3 DNA: TGTGCTAGTGGTACCCCCGGAACAGGGGGAAGGGAGACCCAGTACTTC. Translation gives CASGTPGTGGRETQYF.

This clone was seen only a few times. This rearrangement joins TRBV11-3 to TRBJ2-3, with D uncertain. The V end lost 5 bases, the J end lost 3 bases, and 6 bases lay between the germline ends. The germline CDR1 and CDR2 sequences are SGHNT and YENEEA. The CDR3 spans 12 residues. CDR3 sequence reads: CASSTGTDTQYF. DNA for the CDR3: TGTGCCAGCAGCACCGGAACAGATACGCAGTATTTT.

This clone appeared a few times. The J gene is TRBJ2-7, the V gene TRBV19; 9 nucleotides agree with TRBD2. Germline V lookup: CDR1 LNHDA, CDR2 SQIVND (reference sequence). Trimming cost V 5 bases and J 5 bases; bases outside gene matches: 10. The CDR3 totals 15 residues. The CDR3 protein is CASSAGTGTSNEQYF. CDR3 coding DNA: TGTGCCAGTAGTGCCGGTACCGGGACTAGCAACGAGCAGTACTTC.